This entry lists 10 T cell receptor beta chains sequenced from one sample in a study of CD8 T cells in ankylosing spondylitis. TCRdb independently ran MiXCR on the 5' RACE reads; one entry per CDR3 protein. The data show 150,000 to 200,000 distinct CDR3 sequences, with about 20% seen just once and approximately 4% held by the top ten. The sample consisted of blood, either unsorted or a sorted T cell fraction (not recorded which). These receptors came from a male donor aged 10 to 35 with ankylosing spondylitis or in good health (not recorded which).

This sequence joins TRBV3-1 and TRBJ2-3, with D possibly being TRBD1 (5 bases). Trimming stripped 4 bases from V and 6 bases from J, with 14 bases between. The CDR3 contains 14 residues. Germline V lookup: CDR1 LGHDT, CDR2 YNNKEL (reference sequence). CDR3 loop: CASSRGGASDTQYF. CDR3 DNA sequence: TGTGCCAGCAGCCGAGGTGGGGCGTCGGATACGCAGTATTTT.

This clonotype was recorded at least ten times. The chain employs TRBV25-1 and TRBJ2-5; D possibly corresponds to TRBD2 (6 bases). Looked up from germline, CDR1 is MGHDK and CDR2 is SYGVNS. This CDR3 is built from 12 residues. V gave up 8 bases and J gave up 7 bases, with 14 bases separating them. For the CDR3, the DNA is TGTGCCAGCCGGGACCCCGGGGGGACCCAGTACTTC. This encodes CASRDPGGTQYF.

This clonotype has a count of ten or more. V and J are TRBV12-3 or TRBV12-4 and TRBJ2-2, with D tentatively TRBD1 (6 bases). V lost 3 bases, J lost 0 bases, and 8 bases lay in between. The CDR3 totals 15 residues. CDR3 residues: CASSLGQPNTGELFF. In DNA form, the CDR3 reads TGTGCCAGCAGTTTGGGACAACCGAACACCGGGGAGCTGTTTTTT.

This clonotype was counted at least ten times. Here the CDR3 DNA reads TGTGCCAGCCGTTGGGCGGGTACCGCGGGCAATGAGCAGTTCTTC. Amino acid sequence: CASRWAGTAGNEQFF. This chain joins TRBV12-3 or TRBV12-4 and TRBJ2-1; D may be TRBD2 (5 bases). The CDR3 contains 15 residues. V was pared by 8 bases and J by 6 bases, with 20 bases between.

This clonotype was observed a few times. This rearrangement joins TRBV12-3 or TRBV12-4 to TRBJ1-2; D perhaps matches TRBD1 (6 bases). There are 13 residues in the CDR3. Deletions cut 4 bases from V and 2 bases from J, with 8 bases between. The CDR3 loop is CASSSGHNYGYTF. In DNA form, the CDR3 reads TGTGCCAGCAGTTCGGGACACAACTATGGCTACACCTTC.

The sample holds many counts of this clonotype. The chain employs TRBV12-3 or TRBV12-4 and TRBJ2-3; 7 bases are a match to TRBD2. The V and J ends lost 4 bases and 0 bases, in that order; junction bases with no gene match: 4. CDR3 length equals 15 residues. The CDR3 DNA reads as TGTGCCAGCAGTTCCCTAGCGGATAGCACAGATACGCAGTATTTT. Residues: CASSSLADSTDTQYF.

CDR3 nucleotide sequence: TGTGCCAGCAGTGAAGTAGAGTTGACTACGCAGTATTTT. Protein sequence: CASSEVELTTQYF. The chain links TRBV6-1 to TRBJ2-3; D remains unclear. The length of the CDR3 is 13 residues. Trimming left V 1 base short and J 8 bases short, with 10 bases between. Per the germline V gene, CDR1 is MNHNS and CDR2 is SASEGT.

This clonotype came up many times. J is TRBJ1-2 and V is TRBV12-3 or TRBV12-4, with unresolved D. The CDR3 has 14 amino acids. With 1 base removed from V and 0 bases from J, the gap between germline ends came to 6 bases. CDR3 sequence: CASSLGSSNYGYTF. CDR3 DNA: TGTGCCAGCAGTTTAGGCAGCTCTAACTATGGCTACACCTTC.

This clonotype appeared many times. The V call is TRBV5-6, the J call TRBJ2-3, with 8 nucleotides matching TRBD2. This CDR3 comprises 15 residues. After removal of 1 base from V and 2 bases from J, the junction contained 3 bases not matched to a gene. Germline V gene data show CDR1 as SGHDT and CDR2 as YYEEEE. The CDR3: CASSLQRGYTDTQYF. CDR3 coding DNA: TGTGCCAGCAGCTTGCAGCGGGGGTACACAGATACGCAGTATTTT.

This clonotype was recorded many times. CDR3 bases: TGTGCCACCATTTCCCTCACTACAGGGGACCGGAGGAGTTCGAACACCGGGGAGCTGTTTTTT. Its translation is CATISLTTGDRRSSNTGELFF. J is TRBJ2-2 and V is TRBV28, with TRBD1 matching 7 bases. Trimming at V came to 10 bases and at J to 0 bases, leaving 26 bases not matched to a gene. Per the germline V gene, CDR1 is MDHEN and CDR2 is SYDVKM. CDR3 length: 21 residues.